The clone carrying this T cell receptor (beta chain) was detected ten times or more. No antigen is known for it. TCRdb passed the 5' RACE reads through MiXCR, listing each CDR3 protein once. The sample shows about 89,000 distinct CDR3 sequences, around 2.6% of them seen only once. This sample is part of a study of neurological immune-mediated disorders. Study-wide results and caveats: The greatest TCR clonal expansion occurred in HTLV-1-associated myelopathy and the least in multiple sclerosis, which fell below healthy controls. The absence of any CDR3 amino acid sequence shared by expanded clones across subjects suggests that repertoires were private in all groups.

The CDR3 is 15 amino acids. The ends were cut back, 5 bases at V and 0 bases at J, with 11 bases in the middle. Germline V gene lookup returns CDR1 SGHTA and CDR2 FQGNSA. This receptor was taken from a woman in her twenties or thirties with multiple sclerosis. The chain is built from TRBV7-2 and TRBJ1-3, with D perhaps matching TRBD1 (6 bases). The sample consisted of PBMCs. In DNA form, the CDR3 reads TGTGCCAGCAGCCCCCGGACAGACTCTGGAAACACCATATATTTT. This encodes CASSPRTDSGNTIYF.